The 30 T cell receptor beta chains reported below all come from one sample, sequenced in a study of blood T cells in healthy people across ages. Through a sample-barcoded 5' primer and a J-beta primer mix, a second PCR was run for 7 to 11 cycles. TCRdb ran MiXCR on the 5' RACE reads and lists one entry per CDR3 protein. The sample yields about 830,000 distinct CDR3 sequences, approximately 65% seen once. The sample was blood. These receptors were collected from a man aged 25 to 45 in good health.

J is TRBJ2-5 and V is TRBV9; perhaps TRBD1 as D (6 bases). From germline, CDR1 is SGDLS and CDR2 YYNGEE. The germline V and J ends were trimmed by 6 bases and 11 bases, with 23 bases remaining between them. The CDR3 runs 14 residues. The CDR3 DNA is TGTGCCAGCACCCTTAGACTTACTGGGGGCGTGCAGTACTTC. Its protein is CASTLRLTGGVQYF.

In its sample, this clonotype was seen a few times. This chain connects TRBV12-3 or TRBV12-4 to TRBJ2-1, with a weak D call TRBD1 (5 bases). V lost 2 bases, J lost 7 bases, and 9 bases lay in between. The CDR3 contains 13 residues. As DNA, the CDR3 is TGTGCCAGCAGTTTATCAGGGAAGAATGAGCAGTTCTTC. It encodes CASSLSGKNEQFF.

The V gene is TRBV20-1, the J gene TRBJ1-2, with 9 positions matching TRBD1. The length of the CDR3 is 12 residues. Trimming removed 1 base from V and 7 bases from J; junction bases left unmatched: 1. CDR1 DFQATT and CDR2 SNEGSKA come from the germline V gene (reference sequence). The CDR3 is CSARVTGGGYTF. The DNA for the CDR3 is TGCAGTGCTAGAGTGACAGGGGGTGGCTACACCTTC.

This clonotype has only a few counts. CDR3 loop: CASSASGTGSSEQYF. The CDR3 nucleotides read TGTGCCAGCAGTGCCTCCGGGACAGGGAGTAGCGAGCAGTACTTC. The chain couples TRBV6-2 or TRBV6-3 to TRBJ2-7, with TRBD1 identical over 9 bases. Germline V gives CDR1 MNHEY, CDR2 SVGEGT. V was clipped by 5 bases and J by 6 bases; unmatched bases: 11. This CDR3 has 15 amino acids.

CDR3 DNA: TGTGCCACCGGGCCGACGAACACCGGGGAGCTGTTTTTT. Encoded protein: CATGPTNTGELFF. The rearrangement links TRBV15 to TRBJ2-2; no definite D call. The germline CDR1 and CDR2 sequences are LNHNV and YYDKDF (reference sequence). V lost 8 bases, J lost 0 bases, and 7 bases lay in between. This CDR3 has 13 residues.

CDR3 bases: TGCGCCAGCAGCCAAGCTGCTCTCGGACTAGCGTTAATGCATGAGCAGTTCTTC. This sequence encodes CASSQAALGLALMHEQFF. The chain links TRBV4-3 to TRBJ2-1; 9 nucleotides align to TRBD2. CDR1 is LGHNA, CDR2 YSLEER, per germline. V lost 1 base to trimming and J lost 8 bases; unmatched junction nucleotides: 15. The CDR3 length is 18 residues.

The rearrangement uses TRBV5-5 and TRBJ1-2; D is unclear. Trimming took off 0 bases at V and 8 bases at J, with 11 bases between the two ends. Germline V lookup: CDR1 SGHKS, CDR2 YYEKEE (reference sequence). This CDR3 spans 13 amino acids. CDR3 DNA: TGTGCCAGCAGCTTGGGAGGGTTCGAGGGCTACACCTTC. Its protein is CASSLGGFEGYTF. Full variable domain (rest looked up from reference TRBV5-5 and TRBJ1-2): DAGVTQSPTHLIKTRGQQVTLRCSPISGHKSVSWYQQVLGQGPQFIFQYYEKEERGRGNFPDRFSARQFPNYSSELNVNALLLGDSALYLCASSLGGFEGYTFGSGTRLTVV.

Comment on this clonotype: Germline and junction disagree at one end, which may indicate a read error. The chain is built from TRBV4-2 and TRBJ2-7; no clear D. The CDR3 is 13 amino acids. Germline CDR1 reads LGHNA; CDR2 reads YNFKEQ. The CDR3 DNA follows: TGTGCCAGCAGCCAAATAAGCTCCTACGGGCAGTACTTC. This sequence encodes CASSQISSYGQYF.

This clonotype was recorded a few times. V usage is TRBV5-1 and J usage is TRBJ2-1; D is tentatively TRBD1 or TRBD2 (6 bases each). There are 16 residues in the CDR3. V lost 0 bases, J lost 5 bases, and 15 bases lay in between. Germline values: CDR1 SGHRS, CDR2 YFSETQ. For the CDR3, the DNA is TGCGCCAGCAGCTTGGCAGGGAACGGGGGCAACAATGAGCAGTTCTTC. This gives the protein CASSLAGNGGNNEQFF.

The gene calls are TRBV9 and TRBJ2-1, with D possibly being TRBD2 (6 bases). The length of the CDR3 is 12 residues. The germline V gene encodes CDR1 SGDLS and CDR2 YYNGEE. The V gene lost 7 bases and the J gene lost 8 bases, with 13 bases spanning the gap. The DNA of the CDR3 is TGTGCCAGCGGAGGGCCCGGGTATGAGCAGTTCTTC. Its protein product is CASGGPGYEQFF.

This rearrangement joins TRBV7-3 to TRBJ2-5; 8 bases match TRBD1. Germline CDR1 SGHTA, CDR2 FQGTGA. V was pared by 5 bases and J by 0 bases, with 5 bases of the junction left unmatched. The length of the CDR3 is 15 residues. CDR3 DNA: TGTGCCAGCAGCCCTCAGGGGGCCTACCAAGAGACCCAGTACTTC. This gives the protein CASSPQGAYQETQYF. Based on the CDR3 plus reference TRBV7-3 and TRBJ2-5, the full variable domain is GAGVSQTPSNKVTEKGKYVELRCDPISGHTALYWYRQSLGQGPEFLIYFQGTGAADDSGLPNDRFFAVRPEGSVSTLKIQRTERGDSAVYLCASSPQGAYQETQYFGPGTRLLVL.

This chain joins TRBV10-3 and TRBJ2-2, with a possible D match to TRBD2 (5 bases). This CDR3 is 16 amino acids long. V was trimmed by 0 bases and J by 0 bases, leaving 8 bases between them. The germline V gene has CDR1 ENHRY and CDR2 SYGVKD. The CDR3 here is CAISESGGSNTGELFF. The CDR3 nucleotides read TGTGCCATCAGTGAGTCAGGAGGATCGAACACCGGGGAGCTGTTTTTT.

This clonotype occurred a few times. V usage is TRBV10-3 and J usage is TRBJ1-4; D might be TRBD1 (6 bases). The germline V gene has CDR1 ENHRY and CDR2 SYGVKD. This CDR3 comprises 16 residues. The ends were cut back, 3 bases at V and 3 bases at J, with 14 bases in the middle. The CDR3, as DNA: TGTGCCATCAGTGATTCCACAGGGACGGCTAATGAAAAACTGTTTTTT. It is translated as CAISDSTGTANEKLFF.

This chain joins TRBV6-6 and TRBJ1-5, with D possibly TRBD1 on 6 matching bases. CDR3 length equals 12 residues. Germline V gene lookup returns CDR1 MNHNY and CDR2 SVGAGI (reference sequence). V lost 10 bases to trimming and J lost 5 bases, with 12 bases between them. The CDR3 DNA reads TGTGCCATCCGGGACACCGATCAGCCCCAGCATTTT. It is translated as CAIRDTDQPQHF.

The chain employs TRBV7-9 and TRBJ2-1; 7 bases fit TRBD1. Germline CDR1 is SEHNR and CDR2 is FQNEAQ (reference sequence). The CDR3 is 15 residues long. Trimming cost V 5 bases and J 8 bases; bases outside gene matches: 12. As DNA, the CDR3 is TGTGCCAGCAGCCTTAAGGGACAGTTAGGTGATGAGCAGTTCTTC. This gives the protein CASSLKGQLGDEQFF.

V gene TRBV20-1 combines with J gene TRBJ2-3; perhaps TRBD2 as D (6 bases). The CDR3 has 16 amino acids. Trimming stripped 1 base from V and 2 bases from J, with 16 bases between. The germline CDR1 and CDR2 sequences are DFQATT and SNEGSKA (reference sequence). CDR3 sequence (DNA): TGCAGTGCTAGAGGTTTGGCGGGGAGGTACACAGATACGCAGTATTTT. Translation gives CSARGLAGRYTDTQYF.

CDR3 sequence: CASSQLGQQGSYGYTF. Written as DNA, the CDR3 is TGCGCCAGCAGCCAGCTAGGTCAACAGGGGAGCTATGGCTACACCTTC. The chain links TRBV4-3 to TRBJ1-2, with TRBD1 matching 7 bases. The CDR3 is 16 residues long. Per germline, CDR1 LGHNA and CDR2 YSLEER. With 3 bases clipped from V and 4 bases from J, the junction kept 11 bases outside the gene matches.

This clonotype was picked up many times. This chain joins TRBV10-3 and TRBJ2-3; D perhaps matches TRBD2 (5 bases). The CDR3 has 14 amino acids. Germline V CDR1 and CDR2: ENHRY, SYGVKD. Trimming removed 2 bases at V and 2 bases at J, with 8 bases between. The CDR3 sequence: CAISEEGFTDTQYF. In nucleotides, the CDR3 is TGTGCCATCAGTGAGGAGGGTTTCACAGATACGCAGTATTTT.

The rearrangement links TRBV7-2 to TRBJ2-7; D perhaps matches TRBD2 (6 bases). The ends were cut back, 9 bases at V and 0 bases at J, with 18 bases in the middle. This CDR3 is built from 15 residues. CDR1 SGHTA and CDR2 FQGNSA come from the germline V gene. The CDR3 bases are TGTGCCAGTACTATTTGGAGGGATAGCTCCTACGAGCAGTACTTC. This gives the protein CASTIWRDSSYEQYF.

The chain recombines TRBV7-3 with TRBJ2-3; 8 bases map to TRBD1. Germline lookup yields CDR1 SGHTA and CDR2 FQGTGA. The CDR3 has 14 residues. J lost 2 bases, V lost 7 bases, and 5 bases had no gene match. The CDR3 region has the DNA TGTGCCAGCAAGAGGACAGGGACCACAGATACGCAGTATTTT. Its translation: CASKRTGTTDTQYF.

This chain links TRBV25-1 with TRBJ1-2, with no clear D. The V end lost 6 bases, the J end lost 6 bases, and 17 bases lay between the germline ends. The CDR3 is 14 residues long. Germline V gene sequence: CDR1 MGHDK, CDR2 SYGVNS. This CDR3 reads CASSRGSWANGYTF. In DNA form, the CDR3 reads TGTGCCAGCAGCCGGGGATCTTGGGCGAATGGCTACACCTTC.

This clonotype showed up just a few times. This chain joins TRBV6-5 and TRBJ2-1, with 7 nucleotides matching TRBD1. The J segment lost 5 bases and the V segment lost 10 bases, leaving 5 bases of the junction unmatched. The V gene's germline CDR1 is MNHEY and CDR2 SVGAGI. The CDR3 loop spans 12 amino acids. CDR3 in DNA: TGTGCCACCGGGGACAGAAACAATGAGCAGTTCTTC. This translates into CATGDRNNEQFF.

V is TRBV3-1 and J is TRBJ2-7; D may be TRBD2 (7 bases). V was pared by 5 bases and J by 4 bases, with 12 bases between. This CDR3 comprises 13 residues. CDR1 LGHDT and CDR2 YNNKEL come from the germline V gene (reference sequence). In DNA, the CDR3 is TGTGCCAGCAGCGACGGGGGGCGTTACGAGCAGTACTTC. Translation: CASSDGGRYEQYF.

This clonotype was counted only a few times. CDR3 sequence reads: CASSDRTGGLSYEQYF. CDR3 coding DNA: TGTGCCAGCAGTGACCGGACAGGGGGCTTGTCCTACGAGCAGTACTTC. The chain carries TRBV27 and TRBJ2-7, with 11 bases matching TRBD1. Per germline, CDR1 MNHEY and CDR2 SMNVEV (reference sequence). The CDR3 consists of 16 residues. J gave up 1 base and V 5 bases, and 7 bases lay outside the gene matches.

CDR3 bases: TGTGCCAGCGTTTTTGCCCTCTCTGGGGCCAACGTCCTGACTTTC. As protein: CASVFALSGANVLTF. This chain joins TRBV12-3 or TRBV12-4 and TRBJ2-6; no definite D call. V was trimmed by 8 bases and J by 0 bases, leaving 11 bases between them. The CDR3 consists of 15 residues.

This clonotype has only a few counts. Written as DNA, the CDR3 is TGTGCCAGCAGGGCACAGGGATCCGAGACCCAGTACTTC. It is translated as CASRAQGSETQYF. The gene calls are TRBV27 and TRBJ2-5; the D gene is possibly TRBD1 (6 bases). Germline values: CDR1 MNHEY, CDR2 SMNVEV (reference sequence). Trimming pared 6 bases from V and 5 bases from J, leaving 13 bases between. The CDR3 extends over 13 amino acids.

This clonotype was counted a few times. The chain couples TRBV7-9 to TRBJ2-1; TRBD1 or TRBD2 may be the D gene (5 bases each). The V end was cut by 5 bases, the J end by 2 bases, with 13 bases between. CDR3 length: 15 amino acids. Germline CDR1 SEHNR, CDR2 FQNEAQ (reference sequence). The CDR3 nucleotides read TGTGCCAGCAGCCAGGCCGGGGCCACCTACAATGAGCAGTTCTTC. As protein: CASSQAGATYNEQFF.

V is TRBV20-1 and J is TRBJ1-2; maybe TRBD1 (5 bases). Germline V gives CDR1 DFQATT, CDR2 SNEGSKA (reference sequence). The CDR3 is 13 residues long. Trimming pared 1 base from V and 6 bases from J, leaving 12 bases between. CDR3 sequence: CSARGGGEDGYTF. In DNA form, the CDR3 reads TGCAGTGCTAGAGGAGGAGGGGAGGATGGCTACACCTTC.

This clonotype was seen only once. V gene TRBV20-1 combines with J gene TRBJ1-6, with 9 bases identical to TRBD1. V was pared by 6 bases and J by 2 bases, with 8 bases of the junction left unmatched. Germline V gene data show CDR1 as DFQATT and CDR2 as SNEGSKA (reference sequence). CDR3 length: 16 residues. The chain's CDR3 is CSASPGQGTYNSPLHF. CDR3 coding DNA: TGCAGTGCGTCACCGGGACAGGGAACCTATAATTCACCCCTCCACTTT.

This clonotype came up a few times. The CDR3 nucleotides read TGTGCCAGCAGCCAAGAGTCGGGGGCGATCCAAGAGACCCAGTACTTC. It yields the protein CASSQESGAIQETQYF. This chain connects TRBV4-2 to TRBJ2-5; D is tentatively TRBD1 or TRBD2 (6 bases each). The CDR3 spans 16 residues. CDR1 LGHNA and CDR2 YNFKEQ come from the germline V gene. The germline V and J ends were trimmed by 0 bases and 1 base, with 12 bases remaining between them.